The 32 T cell receptor beta chains presented below share a single source sample, sequenced in a study of cytomegalovirus exposure and HLA in healthy donors (dated by TCRdb to 2017 to 2019). Library creation used the immunoSEQ multiplex PCR assay. A mixture of 60 forward primers for TCR Vbeta segments and 13 reverse primers for TCR Jbeta segments was used in the multiplex PCR. TCRdb holds this immuneACCESS table with in-frame rearrangements only. Some clones are missing; in checked studies, unresolved V genes explain under half, and the rest has no known cause. This sample lists approximately 200,000 clones; approximately 85% were detected once. About 2% of the sample goes to the ten largest clones. The material sequenced was PBMCs. The receptors here all came from a woman in her fifties or sixties in good health and CMV-seronegative.

This CDR3 reads CAWSSAGTGKGTEAFF. The CDR3 nucleotides are TGTGCCTGGAGTTCTGCCGGGACAGGGAAAGGCACTGAAGCTTTCTTT. V usage is TRBV30 and J usage is TRBJ1-1; 9 bases agree with TRBD1. The CDR3 consists of 16 residues. Germline-derived CDR1 and CDR2 are GTSNPN and SVGIG (reference sequence). V lost 2 bases and J lost 4; bases outside the gene matches: 11.

The chain joins TRBV2 to TRBJ2-2; TRBD2 aligns across 8 bases. CDR3 length equals 13 residues. Trimming at V came to 11 bases and at J to 3 bases, leaving 5 bases not matched to a gene. From germline, CDR1 is SNHLY and CDR2 FYNNEI. In nucleotides, the CDR3 is TGTGCCCGGGGGGGAACCGACACCGGGGAGCTGTTTTTT. Residues: CARGGTDTGELFF.

The V call is TRBV11-2, the J call TRBJ2-7; no definite D call. This CDR3 contains 15 residues. Trimming left V 0 bases short and J 2 bases short, with 11 bases between. Germline assignment: CDR1 SGHAT and CDR2 FQNNGV. The CDR3 sequence is CASSLDRSTAYEQYF. CDR3 nucleotides: TGTGCCAGCAGCTTAGATAGGAGCACCGCCTACGAGCAGTACTTC.

This chain connects TRBV9 to TRBJ2-3, with TRBD1 matching 7 bases. The CDR3 spans 16 residues. Germline lookup yields CDR1 SGDLS and CDR2 YYNGEE. V dropped 0 bases and J dropped 5; count of bases not matched to a gene: 9. This chain's CDR3 is CASSVARVAGGDTQYF. The CDR3 DNA reads TGTGCCAGCAGCGTAGCTCGGGTAGCAGGGGGAGATACGCAGTATTTT. The variable domain in full, with the rest retrieved from reference TRBV9 and TRBJ2-3, is DSGVTQTPKHLITATGQRVTLRCSPRSGDLSVYWYQQSLDQGLQFLIQYYNGEERAKGNILERFSAQQFPDLHSELNLSSLELGDSALYFCASSVARVAGGDTQYFGPGTRLTVL.

The V gene is TRBV6-5, the J gene TRBJ1-5; D gene ambiguous. This CDR3 has 13 amino acids. Germline CDR1 and CDR2: MNHEY and SVGAGI. Trimming stripped 6 bases from V and 4 bases from J, with 10 bases between. The CDR3 DNA follows: TGTGCCAGCAGACCGCGGGGAAATCAGCCCCAGCATTTT. Translated: CASRPRGNQPQHF.

CDR3 amino acids: CASRLRQGGSYEQYF. In DNA, the CDR3 is TGTGCCAGCAGACTTCGACAGGGAGGCTCCTACGAGCAGTACTTC. The chain joins TRBV2 to TRBJ2-7; tentatively, D is TRBD1 (7 bases). The ends were cut back, 6 bases at V and 0 bases at J, with 15 bases in the middle. Germline V CDR1 and CDR2: SNHLY, FYNNEI. The CDR3 totals 15 residues.

V is TRBV13 and J is TRBJ2-1, with D perhaps TRBD1 (6 bases). The CDR3 extends over 12 amino acids. V was trimmed by 6 bases and J by 10 bases, leaving 13 bases between them. Germline CDR1 reads PRHDT; CDR2 reads FYEKMQ (reference sequence). Here the CDR3 DNA reads TGTGCCAGCAGGGGGGCTGTGCGGGAGCAGTTCTTC. Translation gives CASRGAVREQFF.

The V gene is TRBV28, the J gene TRBJ1-5; perhaps TRBD1 as D (6 bases). The germline V gene has CDR1 MDHEN and CDR2 SYDVKM. V gave up 3 bases and J gave up 6 bases, with 12 bases separating them. The CDR3 covers 14 residues. CDR3 loop: CASSFQRGSQPQHF. In nucleotides, the CDR3 is TGTGCCAGCAGTTTCCAGAGGGGGAGTCAGCCCCAGCATTTT.

The chain has TRBV28 and TRBJ2-1, with 9 bases that match TRBD2. CDR3 length: 15 amino acids. V lost 3 bases, J lost 4 bases, and 4 bases stayed unmatched. CDR1 and CDR2 (germline): MDHEN, SYDVKM. The CDR3 spells CASSFLTSGYNEQFF. The CDR3, as DNA: TGTGCCAGCAGTTTTCTGACTAGCGGATACAATGAGCAGTTCTTC.

Here the CDR3 DNA reads TGTGCCAGCAGCTTCGGACTAGCGGGAGAAAATGAGCAGTTCTTC. Its protein is CASSFGLAGENEQFF. The chain has TRBV5-4 and TRBJ2-1; 13 nucleotides line up with TRBD2. The J segment lost 7 bases and the V segment lost 2 bases, leaving 3 bases of the junction unmatched. CDR1 and CDR2 from the germline V gene are SGHNT and YYREEE (reference sequence). The CDR3 runs to 15 residues. Together with reference TRBV5-4 and TRBJ2-1, the CDR3 gives the full variable domain: ETGVTQSPTHLIKTRGQQVTLRCSSQSGHNTVSWYQQALGQGPQFIFQYYREEENGRGNFPPRFSGLQFPNYSSELNVNALELDDSALYLCASSFGLAGENEQFFGPGTRLTVL.

The V gene is TRBV7-2, the J gene TRBJ2-5; D perhaps matches TRBD2 (7 bases). V lost 5 bases, J lost 5 bases, and 18 bases lay in between. Germline loops: CDR1 SGHTA, CDR2 FQGNSA. CDR3 length: 15 amino acids. The CDR3 loop reads CASSPGGASSETQYF. DNA of the CDR3: TGTGCCAGCAGCCCTGGGGGGGCCTCATCGGAGACCCAGTACTTC.

The chain recombines TRBV19 with TRBJ2-3, with D perhaps matching TRBD2 (6 bases). Trimming cost V 4 bases and J 1 base, with 9 bases left between them. The V gene's germline CDR1 is LNHDA and CDR2 SQIVND (reference sequence). CDR3 length equals 14 residues. This CDR3 is CASSKVAGTDTQYF. The CDR3 DNA follows: TGTGCCAGTAGTAAAGTAGCGGGCACAGATACGCAGTATTTT.

This rearrangement joins TRBV9 to TRBJ2-7, with 7 nucleotides matching TRBD2. Germline CDR1 is SGDLS and CDR2 is YYNGEE. J was trimmed by 6 bases and V by 0 bases; bases with no gene match: 3. The CDR3 extends over 13 amino acids. The CDR3, as DNA: TGTGCCAGCAGCGTAGGGGACTACGGCGAGCAGTACTTC. It yields the protein CASSVGDYGEQYF.

This chain joins TRBV7-8 and TRBJ1-1, with D possibly TRBD1 on 5 matching bases. V lost 0 bases and J lost 5, with 7 bases in between. The germline V gene encodes CDR1 SGHVS and CDR2 FQNEAQ. The CDR3 is made up of 13 amino acids. CDR3 sequence (DNA): TGTGCCAGCAGCTTAGCGCGGGGGACTGAAGCTTTCTTT. Protein product: CASSLARGTEAFF.

The CDR3, as DNA: TGTGCCAGCAGCCCCGGGACAGGGTATGGCTACACCTTC. This translates into CASSPGTGYGYTF. This rearrangement joins TRBV7-6 to TRBJ1-2; 9 nucleotides agree with TRBD1. V shed 5 bases, J shed 5 bases, and the junction held 3 bases outside the gene matches. From germline, CDR1 is SGHVS and CDR2 FNYEAQ. This CDR3 region has 13 residues.

V and J are TRBV19 and TRBJ1-5, with 8 positions matching TRBD1. The germline gives CDR1 LNHDA, CDR2 SQIVND (reference sequence). V was clipped by 3 bases and J by 7 bases; unmatched bases: 14. CDR3 size: 17 residues. CDR3 sequence reads: CASSIKSVRGRGQPQHF. DNA of the CDR3: TGTGCCAGTAGTATTAAGTCCGTCAGGGGGCGAGGACAGCCCCAGCATTTT.

The V and J genes are TRBV28 and TRBJ1-2, with 7 bases fitting TRBD1. Germline lookup yields CDR1 MDHEN and CDR2 SYDVKM. V shed 5 bases, J shed 4 bases, and the junction held 13 bases outside the gene matches. The CDR3 spans 16 residues. The CDR3 DNA reads TGTGCCAGCAGTAGTCCCGAGGCGGGACAGCCCTATGGCTACACCTTC. Protein product: CASSSPEAGQPYGYTF.

This clone was detected only a few times. This chain connects TRBV29-1 to TRBJ2-7; possibly TRBD1 for D (5 bases). With 4 bases removed from V and 3 bases from J, the gap between germline ends came to 10 bases. The V gene's germline CDR1 is SQVTM and CDR2 ANQGSEA. CDR3 size: 12 residues. CDR3 coding DNA: TGCAGCGTTGTGCAGGGCGGCTACGAGCAGTACTTC. This codes for CSVVQGGYEQYF.

Only a few counts were recorded for this clone. One end of the junction varies from germline; a read error may be responsible. The chain links TRBV7-9 to TRBJ1-5; TRBD1 matches at 7 bases. This CDR3 is built from 13 residues. Germline values: CDR1 SEHNR, CDR2 FQNEAQ (reference sequence). This CDR3 reads CSSSLTGNQPQHF. DNA for the CDR3: TGTTCCAGCAGCTTGACAGGGAATCAGCCCCAGCATTTT.

The rearrangement joins TRBV5-8 to TRBJ1-2, with D possibly being TRBD1 (6 bases). With 0 bases removed from V and 3 bases from J, the gap between germline ends came to 6 bases. Germline assignment: CDR1 SGHTS and CDR2 YDEGEE. The CDR3 has 13 amino acids. CDR3 region: CASSLDRDYGYTF. CDR3 bases: TGTGCCAGCAGCTTGGACAGGGACTATGGCTACACCTTC.

The V and J genes are TRBV27 and TRBJ2-2, with a possible D match to TRBD1 (5 bases). Trimming pared 6 bases from V and 6 bases from J, leaving 20 bases between. The CDR3 consists of 16 residues. CDR1 and CDR2 from the germline V gene are MNHEY and SMNVEV (reference sequence). The CDR3 protein is CASSYEWTSHAGELFF. The DNA of the CDR3 is TGTGCCAGCAGCTACGAGTGGACATCTCATGCCGGGGAGCTGTTTTTT.

The rearrangement joins TRBV10-1 to TRBJ2-7; TRBD2 is a possible D gene (6 bases). V was trimmed by 2 bases and J by 3 bases, leaving 11 bases between them. The germline CDR1 and CDR2 sequences are WNHNN and SYGVQD (reference sequence). The CDR3 covers 14 residues. The DNA of the CDR3 is TGCGCCAGCAGTGAGGGCCCTAGCGTCTACGAGCAGTACTTC. Encoded protein: CASSEGPSVYEQYF.

In regard to this clone: Its ends do not fully match the called genes, so a read error is possible. The chain links TRBV7-9 to TRBJ1-1; a weak D match, TRBD1 (6 bases). There are 14 residues in the CDR3. The germline gives CDR1 SEHNR, CDR2 FQNEAQ (reference sequence). CDR3 in amino acids: CSSSPAQGITEAFF. The CDR3, as DNA: TGTTCCAGCAGCCCCGCACAGGGTATCACTGAAGCTTTCTTT.

This clone was found once. V is TRBV6-6 and J is TRBJ2-7, with 13 bases matching TRBD2. Germline V gene sequence: CDR1 MNHNY, CDR2 SVGAGI (reference sequence). The CDR3 runs to 16 residues. Trimming removed 2 bases from V and 4 bases from J; junction bases left unmatched: 5. The CDR3 here is CASSYGGTSGEYEQYF. Here the CDR3 DNA reads TGTGCCAGCAGTTACGGGGGGACTAGCGGGGAGTACGAGCAGTACTTC.

J is TRBJ2-3 and V is TRBV11-2; D is possibly TRBD2 (5 bases). Trimming removed 3 bases from V and 0 bases from J, with 13 bases in between. In germline, CDR1 is SGHAT, CDR2 FQNNGV. The CDR3 totals 16 residues. CDR3 protein: CASSFGIYGSTDTQYF. CDR3 nucleotide sequence: TGTGCCAGCAGCTTCGGGATTTACGGGAGCACAGATACGCAGTATTTT.

V usage is TRBV11-3 and J usage is TRBJ2-2; a weak D match, TRBD1 (6 bases). The CDR3 runs to 13 residues. V dropped 0 bases and J dropped 7 bases, with 6 bases sitting between them. Per the germline V gene, CDR1 is SGHNT and CDR2 is YENEEA. CDR3 in DNA: TGTGCCAGCAGCTTAGAACAGGGCGGGGAGCTGTTTTTT. This gives the protein CASSLEQGGELFF.

This sequence joins TRBV10-1 and TRBJ1-1, with D perhaps TRBD1 (5 bases). The CDR3 spans 15 residues. Germline-derived CDR1 and CDR2 are WNHNN and SYGVQD (reference sequence). V lost 0 bases and J lost 4, with 12 bases in between. The CDR3 reads CASSESGGFGTEAFF. The CDR3 nucleotides are TGCGCCAGCAGTGAGTCGGGGGGGTTCGGCACTGAAGCTTTCTTT.

V and J are TRBV4-3 and TRBJ1-2; the D gene is possibly TRBD1 (6 bases). This CDR3 comprises 16 residues. The V end lost 0 bases, the J end lost 0 bases, and 11 bases lay between the germline ends. CDR1 is LGHNA and CDR2 is YSLEER in the germline V gene. The CDR3 nucleotides read TGCGCCAGCAGCCAAGATGGGGAGGGGGCTAACTATGGCTACACCTTC. It is translated as CASSQDGEGANYGYTF.

The CDR3 DNA follows: TGTGCCAGCAGCCAAGCCGACAGCAACTATGGCTACACCTTC. Amino acids: CASSQADSNYGYTF. This chain uses TRBV4-2 with TRBJ1-2; a possible D gene is TRBD1 (5 bases). Germline V CDR1 and CDR2: LGHNA, YNFKEQ. Trimming pared 1 base from V and 2 bases from J, leaving 8 bases between. There are 14 residues in the CDR3.

This chain uses TRBV6-6 with TRBJ2-5, with D uncertain. V gave up 6 bases and J gave up 3 bases, with 14 bases separating them. The CDR3 contains 14 residues. The germline V gene encodes CDR1 MNHNY and CDR2 SVGAGI (reference sequence). The CDR3, as DNA: TGTGCCAGCAGACTGGCTAGGAACAAAGAGACCCAGTACTTC. It encodes CASRLARNKETQYF.

The chain joins TRBV19 to TRBJ1-5; no clear D gene. The germline V gene has CDR1 LNHDA and CDR2 SQIVND (reference sequence). CDR3 size: 14 residues. The V gene lost 9 bases and the J gene lost 4 bases, with 16 bases spanning the gap. CDR3 sequence: CASTIRGPNQPQHF. The CDR3 nucleotides are TGTGCCAGCACCATACGGGGTCCGAATCAGCCCCAGCATTTT.

The count of this clone is one. J is TRBJ2-5 and V is TRBV10-2, with 10 bases aligning to TRBD2. Trimming at V came to 6 bases and at J to 3 bases, leaving 4 bases not matched to a gene. From germline, CDR1 is WSHSY and CDR2 SAAADI. This CDR3 is built from 14 residues. The CDR3 region has the DNA TGCGCCAGCAGGCCGGGACTAGCGAAAGAGACCCAGTACTTC. This translates into CASRPGLAKETQYF.